Listed below are T cell receptor beta chains from one sample, sequenced in a study of early T cells in non-severe SARS-CoV-2 infection. MiXCR was run by TCRdb on the 5' RACE reads, yielding one entry per CDR3 protein. The sample lists under 85,000 distinct CDR3 sequences, roughly an eighth seen once, with roughly 5.3% in the top ten. The source material was whole blood. The receptors come from an adult who was a healthcare worker with PCR-confirmed SARS-CoV-2 infection or an uninfected control (not recorded which). CDR3s include the opening cysteine and the closing phenylalanine or tryptophan. Each record gives: J gene, clone size, D gene, V gene, CDR3 protein, CDR3 DNA. D genes are given only for firm matches. Clone size is shown for a subset of rows, as once, few, many or a class of expanded clone.

J gene: TRBJ2-3
clone size: few
D gene: -
V gene: TRBV29-1
CDR3 protein: CSARHTLGTDTQYF
CDR3 DNA: TGCAGCGCCAGACACACTCTGGGGACAGATACGCAGTATTTT

J gene: TRBJ1-2
clone size: few
D gene: -
V gene: TRBV7-2
CDR3 protein: CASSLRDAGTAFGYTF
CDR3 DNA: TGTGCCAGCAGCCTCAGGGACGCCGGTACGGCGTTTGGCTACACCTTC

J gene: TRBJ2-6
clone size: -
D gene: -
V gene: TRBV5-1
CDR3 protein: CASSSDAGANVLTF
CDR3 DNA: TGCGCCAGCAGCTCTGACGCTGGGGCCAACGTCCTGACTTTC

J gene: TRBJ1-5
clone size: many
D gene: -
V gene: TRBV4-1
CDR3 protein: CASSQEGGYQPQHF
CDR3 DNA: TGCGCCAGCAGCCAAGAGGGGGGATATCAGCCCCAGCATTTT

J gene: TRBJ1-5
clone size: many
D gene: -
V gene: TRBV9
CDR3 protein: CASSSRAGANQPQHF
CDR3 DNA: TGTGCCAGCAGCTCGCGAGCAGGGGCTAATCAGCCCCAGCATTTT

J gene: TRBJ2-7
clone size: many
D gene: -
V gene: TRBV6-6
CDR3 protein: CASSYSMGRIHEQYF
CDR3 DNA: TGTGCCAGCAGTTACTCGATGGGCAGGATCCACGAGCAGTACTTC

J gene: TRBJ2-3
clone size: few
D gene: -
V gene: TRBV7-9
CDR3 protein: CASSYRGADTQYF
CDR3 DNA: TGTGCCAGCAGCTATCGGGGTGCAGATACGCAGTATTTT

J gene: TRBJ2-4
clone size: few
D gene: TRBD1
V gene: TRBV7-2
CDR3 protein: CASSLGLHRGNIQYF
CDR3 DNA: TGTGCCAGCAGCTTAGGATTACACAGGGGAAACATTCAGTACTTC

J gene: TRBJ1-3
clone size: -
D gene: -
V gene: TRBV6-1
CDR3 protein: CASSEYVGRSGNTIYF
CDR3 DNA: TGTGCCAGCAGTGAATATGTCGGACGCTCTGGAAACACCATATATTTT

J gene: TRBJ2-3
clone size: many
D gene: -
V gene: TRBV20-1
CDR3 protein: CSASRPSPTDTQYF
CDR3 DNA: TGCAGTGCTAGCCGACCGTCCCCAACAGATACGCAGTATTTT

J gene: TRBJ2-7
clone size: -
D gene: -
V gene: TRBV10-1
CDR3 protein: CASSGSFKVDF
CDR3 DNA: TGCGCCAGCAGTGGCAGCTTTAAAGTGGACTTC

J gene: TRBJ2-7
clone size: few
D gene: TRBD2
V gene: TRBV5-1
CDR3 protein: CASSAYLAGRGSYEQYF
CDR3 DNA: TGCGCCAGCAGCGCATACCTAGCCGGGAGGGGATCCTACGAGCAGTACTTC

J gene: TRBJ2-7
clone size: few
D gene: TRBD1
V gene: TRBV5-1
CDR3 protein: CASSLWGTGGEQYF
CDR3 DNA: TGCGCCAGCAGCTTGTGGGGGACAGGGGGCGAGCAGTACTTC

J gene: TRBJ2-3
clone size: many
D gene: -
V gene: TRBV12-3/TRBV12-4
CDR3 protein: CASTMTRIGTQYF
CDR3 DNA: TGTGCCAGCACCATGACCCGGATCGGTACGCAGTATTTT

J gene: TRBJ2-6
clone size: -
D gene: -
V gene: TRBV28
CDR3 protein: CASGSTGRGANVLTF
CDR3 DNA: TGTGCCAGCGGATCAACAGGGCGCGGGGCCAACGTCCTGACTTTC